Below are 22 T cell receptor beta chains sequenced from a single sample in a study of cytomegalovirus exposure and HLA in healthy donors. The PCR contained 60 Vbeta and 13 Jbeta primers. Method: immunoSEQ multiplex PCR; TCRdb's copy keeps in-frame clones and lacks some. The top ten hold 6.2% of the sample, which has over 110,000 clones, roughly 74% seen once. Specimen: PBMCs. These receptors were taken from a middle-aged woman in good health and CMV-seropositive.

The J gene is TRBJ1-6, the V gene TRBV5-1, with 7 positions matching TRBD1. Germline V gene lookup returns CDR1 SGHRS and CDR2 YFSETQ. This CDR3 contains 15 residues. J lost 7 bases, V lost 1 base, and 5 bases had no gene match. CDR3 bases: TGCGCCAGCAGCTTGCAGGGGGGAGGCAATTCACCCCTCCACTTT. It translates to CASSLQGGGNSPLHF. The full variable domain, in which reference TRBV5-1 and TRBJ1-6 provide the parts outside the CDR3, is KAGVTQTPRYLIKTRGQQVTLSCSPISGHRSVSWYQQTPGQGLQFLFEYFSETQRNKGNFPGRFSGRQFSNSRSEMNVSTLELGDSALYLCASSLQGGGNSPLHFGNGTRLTVT.

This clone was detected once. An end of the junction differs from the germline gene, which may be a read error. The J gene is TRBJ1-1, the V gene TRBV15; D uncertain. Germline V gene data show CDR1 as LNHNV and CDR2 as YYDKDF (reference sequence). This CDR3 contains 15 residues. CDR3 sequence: CAASRDQTLNTEAFF. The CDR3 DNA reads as TGTGCCGCCAGCAGAGATCAGACATTGAACACTGAAGCTTTCTTT.

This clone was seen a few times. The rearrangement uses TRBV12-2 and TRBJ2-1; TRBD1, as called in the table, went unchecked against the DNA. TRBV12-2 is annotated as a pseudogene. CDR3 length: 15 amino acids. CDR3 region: CASRLVPGQANEQFF. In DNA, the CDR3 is TGTGCAAGTCGCTTAGTCCCCGGACAGGCAAATGAGCAGTTCTTC.

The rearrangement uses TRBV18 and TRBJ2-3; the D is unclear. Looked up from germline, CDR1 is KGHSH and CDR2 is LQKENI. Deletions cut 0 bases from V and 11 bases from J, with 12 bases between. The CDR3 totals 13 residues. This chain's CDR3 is CASSPPGDIRQYF. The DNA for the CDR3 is TGTGCCAGCTCACCACCGGGCGACATTAGGCAGTATTTT.

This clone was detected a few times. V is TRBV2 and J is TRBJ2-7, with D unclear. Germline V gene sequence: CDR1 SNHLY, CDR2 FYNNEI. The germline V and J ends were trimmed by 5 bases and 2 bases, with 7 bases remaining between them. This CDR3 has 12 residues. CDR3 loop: CASSRVPYEQYF. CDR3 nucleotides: TGTGCCAGCAGTCGGGTGCCCTACGAGCAGTACTTC.

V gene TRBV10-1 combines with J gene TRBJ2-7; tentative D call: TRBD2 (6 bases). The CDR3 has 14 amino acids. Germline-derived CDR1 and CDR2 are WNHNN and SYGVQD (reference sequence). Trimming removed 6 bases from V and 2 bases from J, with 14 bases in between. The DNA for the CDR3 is TGCGCCAGCAGGCCTGCGGGATTTACCTACGAGCAGTACTTC. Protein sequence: CASRPAGFTYEQYF.

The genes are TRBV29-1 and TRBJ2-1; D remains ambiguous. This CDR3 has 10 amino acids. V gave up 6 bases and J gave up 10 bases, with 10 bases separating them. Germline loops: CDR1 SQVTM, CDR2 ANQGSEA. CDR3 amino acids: CSVKPFEQFF. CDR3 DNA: TGCAGCGTGAAGCCCTTCGAGCAGTTCTTC.

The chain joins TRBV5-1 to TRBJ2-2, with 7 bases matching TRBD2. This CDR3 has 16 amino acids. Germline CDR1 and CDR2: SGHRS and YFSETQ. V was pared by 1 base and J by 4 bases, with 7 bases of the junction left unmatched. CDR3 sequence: CASSLNPAGTTGELFF. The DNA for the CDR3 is TGCGCCAGCAGCTTGAACCCAGCGGGAACCACCGGGGAGCTGTTTTTT.

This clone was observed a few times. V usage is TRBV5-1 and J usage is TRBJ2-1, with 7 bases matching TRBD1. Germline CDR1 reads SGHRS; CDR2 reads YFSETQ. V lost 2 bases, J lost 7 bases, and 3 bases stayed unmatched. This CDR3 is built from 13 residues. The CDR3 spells CASSLQGINEQFF. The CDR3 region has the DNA TGCGCCAGCAGCTTACAGGGGATTAATGAGCAGTTCTTC. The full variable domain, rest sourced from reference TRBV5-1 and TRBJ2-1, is KAGVTQTPRYLIKTRGQQVTLSCSPISGHRSVSWYQQTPGQGLQFLFEYFSETQRNKGNFPGRFSGRQFSNSRSEMNVSTLELGDSALYLCASSLQGINEQFFGPGTRLTVL.

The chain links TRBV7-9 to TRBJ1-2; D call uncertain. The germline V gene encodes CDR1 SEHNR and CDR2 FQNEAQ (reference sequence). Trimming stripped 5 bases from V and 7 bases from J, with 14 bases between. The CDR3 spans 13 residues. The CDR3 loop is CASSPAIRGGYTF. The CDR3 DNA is TGTGCCAGCAGCCCAGCTATCCGCGGTGGCTACACCTTC.

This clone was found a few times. Here the CDR3 DNA reads TGCGCCAGCAGCCAAGAGGAGGGTCGACCCCCAATCCCCTACGAGCAGTACTTC. Its protein product is CASSQEEGRPPIPYEQYF. The gene calls are TRBV4-1 and TRBJ2-7; D may be TRBD2 (6 bases). The CDR3 length is 18 residues. The ends were cut back, 0 bases at V and 2 bases at J, with 20 bases in the middle. Germline V gene sequence: CDR1 MGHRA, CDR2 YSYEKL.

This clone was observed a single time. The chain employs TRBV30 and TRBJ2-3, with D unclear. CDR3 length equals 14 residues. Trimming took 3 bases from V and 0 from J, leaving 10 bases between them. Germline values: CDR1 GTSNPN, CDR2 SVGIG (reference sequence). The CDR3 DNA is TGTGCCTGGAGACACCAGGTCAGCACAGATACGCAGTATTTT. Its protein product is CAWRHQVSTDTQYF. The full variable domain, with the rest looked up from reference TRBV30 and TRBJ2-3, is SQTIHQWPATLVQPVGSPLSLECTVEGTSNPNLYWYRQAAGRGLQLLFYSVGIGQISSEVPQNLSASRPQDRQFILSSKKLLLSDSGFYLCAWRHQVSTDTQYFGPGTRLTVL.

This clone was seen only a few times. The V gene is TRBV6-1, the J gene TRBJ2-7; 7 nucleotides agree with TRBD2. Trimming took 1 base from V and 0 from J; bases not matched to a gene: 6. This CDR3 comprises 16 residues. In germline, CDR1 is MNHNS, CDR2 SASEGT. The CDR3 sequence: CASSEGEGSPSYEQYF. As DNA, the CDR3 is TGTGCCAGCAGTGAAGGGGAGGGATCCCCCTCCTACGAGCAGTACTTC.

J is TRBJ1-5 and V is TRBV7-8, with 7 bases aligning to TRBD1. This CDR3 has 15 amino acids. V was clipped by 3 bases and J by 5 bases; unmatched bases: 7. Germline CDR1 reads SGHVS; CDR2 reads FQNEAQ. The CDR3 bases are TGTGCCAGCAGCTTGGGACAGACTTACTATCAGCCCCAGCATTTT. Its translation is CASSLGQTYYQPQHF.

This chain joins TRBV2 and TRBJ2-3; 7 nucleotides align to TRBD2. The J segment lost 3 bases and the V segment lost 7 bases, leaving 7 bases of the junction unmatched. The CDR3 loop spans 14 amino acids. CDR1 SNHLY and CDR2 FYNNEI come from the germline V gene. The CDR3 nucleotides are TGTGCCAGCATCGGCGGGAGCGGTACAGATACGCAGTATTTT. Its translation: CASIGGSGTDTQYF.

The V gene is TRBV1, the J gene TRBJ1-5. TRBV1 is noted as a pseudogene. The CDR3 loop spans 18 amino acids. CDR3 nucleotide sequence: TGCACCAGCAGCCAAGCGGTCAGAGACGAGGTAGCCGGTCAGCCCCAGCATTTT. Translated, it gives CTSSQAVRDEVAGQPQHF.

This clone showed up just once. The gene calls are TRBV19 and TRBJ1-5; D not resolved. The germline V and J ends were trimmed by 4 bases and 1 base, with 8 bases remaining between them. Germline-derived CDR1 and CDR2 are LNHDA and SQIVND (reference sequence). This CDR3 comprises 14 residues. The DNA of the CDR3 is TGTGCCAGTAGTAGGCGGTCCAGCAATCAGCCCCAGCATTTT. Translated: CASSRRSSNQPQHF.

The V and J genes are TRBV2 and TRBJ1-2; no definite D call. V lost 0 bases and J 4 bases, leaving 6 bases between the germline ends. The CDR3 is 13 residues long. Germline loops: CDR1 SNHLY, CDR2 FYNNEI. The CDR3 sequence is CASSEARPYGYTF. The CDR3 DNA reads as TGTGCCAGCAGTGAAGCGCGGCCCTATGGCTACACCTTC.

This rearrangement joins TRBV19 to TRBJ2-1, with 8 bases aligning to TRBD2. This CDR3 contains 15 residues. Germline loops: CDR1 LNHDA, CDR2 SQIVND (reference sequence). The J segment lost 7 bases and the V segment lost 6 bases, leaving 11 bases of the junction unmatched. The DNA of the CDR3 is TGTGCCAGTAGCCCGGTTAGCGGGACGTTGAATGAGCAGTTCTTC. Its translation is CASSPVSGTLNEQFF.

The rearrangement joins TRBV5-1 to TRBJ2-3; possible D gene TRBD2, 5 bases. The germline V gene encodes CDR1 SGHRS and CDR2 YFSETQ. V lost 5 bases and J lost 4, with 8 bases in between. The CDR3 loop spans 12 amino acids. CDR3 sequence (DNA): TGCGCCAGCAGACTAGGCGCAGATACGCAGTATTTT. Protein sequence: CASRLGADTQYF.

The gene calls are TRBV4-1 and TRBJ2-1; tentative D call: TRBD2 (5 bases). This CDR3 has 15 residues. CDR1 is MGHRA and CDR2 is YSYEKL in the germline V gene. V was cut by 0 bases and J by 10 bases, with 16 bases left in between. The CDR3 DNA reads TGCGCCAGCAGCCAAGAAGAACGACTATCCGACGAGCAGTTCTTC. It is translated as CASSQEERLSDEQFF.

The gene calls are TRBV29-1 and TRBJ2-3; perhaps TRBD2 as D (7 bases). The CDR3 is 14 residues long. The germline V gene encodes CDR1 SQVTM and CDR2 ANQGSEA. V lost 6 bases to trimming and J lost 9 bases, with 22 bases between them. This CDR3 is CSVGAAGATSTQYF. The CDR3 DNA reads TGCAGCGTGGGGGCGGCGGGAGCTACCTCAACGCAGTATTTT.